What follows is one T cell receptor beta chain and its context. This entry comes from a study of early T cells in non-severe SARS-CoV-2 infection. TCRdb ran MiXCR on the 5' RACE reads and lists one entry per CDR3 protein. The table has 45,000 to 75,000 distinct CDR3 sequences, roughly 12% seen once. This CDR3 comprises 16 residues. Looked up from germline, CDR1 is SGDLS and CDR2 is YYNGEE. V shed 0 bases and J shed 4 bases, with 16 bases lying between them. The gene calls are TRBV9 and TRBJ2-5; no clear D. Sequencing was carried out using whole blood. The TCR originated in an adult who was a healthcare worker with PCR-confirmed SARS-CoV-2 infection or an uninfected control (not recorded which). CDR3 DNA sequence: TGTGCCAGCAGCGTAGGTGGCACCCCTGGGCGAGAGACCCAGTACTTC. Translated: CASSVGGTPGRETQYF.